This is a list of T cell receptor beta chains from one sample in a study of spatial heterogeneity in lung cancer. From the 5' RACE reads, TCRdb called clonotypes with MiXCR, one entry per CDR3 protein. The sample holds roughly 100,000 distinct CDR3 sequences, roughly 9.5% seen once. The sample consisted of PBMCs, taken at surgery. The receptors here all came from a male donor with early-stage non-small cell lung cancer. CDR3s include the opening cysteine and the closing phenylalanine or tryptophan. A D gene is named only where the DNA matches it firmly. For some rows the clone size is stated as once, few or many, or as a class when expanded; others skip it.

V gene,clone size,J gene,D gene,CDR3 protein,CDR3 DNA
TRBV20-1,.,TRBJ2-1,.,CSALGRASYNEQFF,TGCAGTGCTCTCGGGAGAGCCTCCTACAATGAGCAGTTCTTC
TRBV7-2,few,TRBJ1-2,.,CASRRGQLYGYTF,TGTGCCAGCAGAAGAGGACAGCTTTATGGCTACACCTTC
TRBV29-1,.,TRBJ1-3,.,CSVVDPTSSGNTIYF,TGCAGCGTTGTGGACCCCACCAGCTCTGGAAACACCATATATTTT
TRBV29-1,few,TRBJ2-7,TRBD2,CSVGERTSSYEQYF,TGCAGCGTAGGGGAGCGGACTAGCTCCTACGAGCAGTACTTC
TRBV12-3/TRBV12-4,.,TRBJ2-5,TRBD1,CASSPGQAGETQYF,TGTGCCAGCAGCCCTGGACAGGCTGGGGAGACCCAGTACTTC
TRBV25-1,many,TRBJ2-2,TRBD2,CASSEYRGEGGELFF,TGTGCCAGCAGTGAATATAGAGGGGAGGGCGGGGAGCTGTTTTTT
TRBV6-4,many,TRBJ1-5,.,CASSDTIHPGQNSNQPQHF,TGTGCCAGCAGTGACACTATCCACCCGGGACAAAATAGCAATCAGCCCCAGCATTTT
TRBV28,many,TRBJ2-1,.,CASSLTGNGGDEQFF,TGTGCCAGCAGTCTGACAGGGAATGGAGGGGATGAGCAGTTCTTC
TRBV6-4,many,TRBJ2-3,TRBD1,CASAPGQGPTDTQYF,TGTGCCAGCGCTCCGGGACAGGGTCCCACAGATACGCAGTATTTT
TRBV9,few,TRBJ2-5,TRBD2,CASSVGGLRGMQETQYF,TGTGCCAGCAGCGTAGGAGGCTTGCGGGGGATGCAAGAGACCCAGTACTTC
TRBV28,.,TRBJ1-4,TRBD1,CASSLTGQGEEKLFF,TGTGCCAGCAGTTTGACGGGACAGGGGGAAGAAAAACTGTTTTTT
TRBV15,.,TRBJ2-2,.,CATSPRTQWNTGELFF,TGTGCCACCAGCCCCCGGACACAATGGAACACCGGGGAGCTGTTTTTT